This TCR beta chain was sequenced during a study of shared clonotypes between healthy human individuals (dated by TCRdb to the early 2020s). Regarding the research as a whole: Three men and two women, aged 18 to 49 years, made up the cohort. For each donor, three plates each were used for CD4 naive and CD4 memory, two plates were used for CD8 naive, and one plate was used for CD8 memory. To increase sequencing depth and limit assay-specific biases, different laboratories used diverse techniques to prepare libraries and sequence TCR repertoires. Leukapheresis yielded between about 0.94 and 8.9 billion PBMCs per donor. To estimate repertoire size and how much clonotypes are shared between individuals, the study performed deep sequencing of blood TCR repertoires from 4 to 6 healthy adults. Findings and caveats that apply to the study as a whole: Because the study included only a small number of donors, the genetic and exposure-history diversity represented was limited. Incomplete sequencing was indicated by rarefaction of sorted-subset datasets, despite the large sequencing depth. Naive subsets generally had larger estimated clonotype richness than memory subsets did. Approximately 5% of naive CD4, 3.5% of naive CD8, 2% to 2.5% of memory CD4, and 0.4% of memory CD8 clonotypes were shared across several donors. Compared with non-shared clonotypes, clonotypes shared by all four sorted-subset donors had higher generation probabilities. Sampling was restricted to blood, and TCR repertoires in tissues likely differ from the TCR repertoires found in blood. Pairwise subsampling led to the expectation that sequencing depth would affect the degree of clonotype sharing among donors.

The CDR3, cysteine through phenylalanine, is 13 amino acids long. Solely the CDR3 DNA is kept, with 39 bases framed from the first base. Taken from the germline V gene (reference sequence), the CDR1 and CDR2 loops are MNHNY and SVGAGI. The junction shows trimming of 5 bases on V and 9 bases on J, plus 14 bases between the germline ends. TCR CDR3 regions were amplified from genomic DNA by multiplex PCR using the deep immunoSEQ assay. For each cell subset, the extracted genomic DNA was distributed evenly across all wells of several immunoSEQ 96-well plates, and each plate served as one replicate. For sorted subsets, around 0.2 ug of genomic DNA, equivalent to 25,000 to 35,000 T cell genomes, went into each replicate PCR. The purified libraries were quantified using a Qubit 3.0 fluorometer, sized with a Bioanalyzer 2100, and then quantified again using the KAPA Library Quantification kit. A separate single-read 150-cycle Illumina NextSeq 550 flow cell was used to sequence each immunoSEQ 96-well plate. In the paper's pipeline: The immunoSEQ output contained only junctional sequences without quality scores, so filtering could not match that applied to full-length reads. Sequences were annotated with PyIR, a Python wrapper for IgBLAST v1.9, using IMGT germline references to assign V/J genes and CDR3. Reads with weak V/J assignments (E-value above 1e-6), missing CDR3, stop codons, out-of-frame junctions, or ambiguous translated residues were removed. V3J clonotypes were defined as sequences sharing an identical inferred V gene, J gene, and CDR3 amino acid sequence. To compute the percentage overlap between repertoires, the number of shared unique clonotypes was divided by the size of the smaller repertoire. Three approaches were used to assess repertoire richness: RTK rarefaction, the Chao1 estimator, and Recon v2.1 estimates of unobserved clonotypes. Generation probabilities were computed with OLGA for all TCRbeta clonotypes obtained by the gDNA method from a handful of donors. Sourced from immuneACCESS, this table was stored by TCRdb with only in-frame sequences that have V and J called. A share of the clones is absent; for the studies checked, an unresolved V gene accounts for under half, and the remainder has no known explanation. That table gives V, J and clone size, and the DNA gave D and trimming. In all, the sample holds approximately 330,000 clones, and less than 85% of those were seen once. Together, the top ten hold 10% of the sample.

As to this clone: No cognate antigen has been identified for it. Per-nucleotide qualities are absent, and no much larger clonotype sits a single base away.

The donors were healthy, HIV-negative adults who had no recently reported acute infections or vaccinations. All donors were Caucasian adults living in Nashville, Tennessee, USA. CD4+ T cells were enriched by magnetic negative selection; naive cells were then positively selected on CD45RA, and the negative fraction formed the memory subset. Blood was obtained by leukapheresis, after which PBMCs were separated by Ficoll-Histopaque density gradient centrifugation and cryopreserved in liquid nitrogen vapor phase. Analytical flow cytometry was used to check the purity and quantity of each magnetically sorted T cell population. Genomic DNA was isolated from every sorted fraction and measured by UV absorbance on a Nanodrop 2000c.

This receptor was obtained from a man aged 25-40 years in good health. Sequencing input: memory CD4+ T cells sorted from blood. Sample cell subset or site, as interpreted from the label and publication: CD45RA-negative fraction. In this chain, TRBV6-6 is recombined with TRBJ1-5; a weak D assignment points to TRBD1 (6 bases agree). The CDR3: CASSNTGSMPQHF. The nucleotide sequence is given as TGTGCCAGCAGTAATACAGGGTCGATGCCCCAGCATTTT.